One and the same sample provided the 25 T cell receptor beta chains below, sequenced in a study of STAT3 mutations in large granular lymphocyte leukemia. Sequenced by immunoSEQ multiplex PCR; TCRdb stores in-frame clones only, minus some. The sample has around 1,800 clones; less than 80% are singletons. For these receptors, no antigen is known. Overall study findings and caveats: Every T-cell large granular lymphocyte leukemia patient had at least one immunodominant TCR beta clonotype.

Sequencing was carried out using peripheral blood mononuclear cells. These TCRs come from a man aged 55 to 70 with T-cell large granular lymphocyte leukemia. Some clones in this sample may be carry-over from other donors' samples.

This chain uses TRBV30 with TRBJ2-7, with TRBD2 identical over 7 bases. The V and J ends lost 3 bases and 7 bases, in that order; junction bases with no gene match: 3. This CDR3 region has 11 residues. Germline values: CDR1 GTSNPN, CDR2 SVGIG (reference sequence). In DNA, the CDR3 is TGTGCCTGGAGCTGGGGGGGGGAGCAGTACTTC. Amino acid sequence: CAWSWGGEQYF.

The chain uses TRBV5-4 and TRBJ2-7; 8 bases are a match to TRBD2. The CDR3 has 15 residues. Germline CDR1 reads SGHNT; CDR2 reads YYREEE (reference sequence). The V gene end was trimmed by 3 bases and the J gene end by 3 bases; junction bases not matched to a gene: 8. This chain's CDR3 is CASSSGTRGDYEQYF. Written as DNA, the CDR3 is TGTGCCAGCAGCTCCGGGACTAGGGGAGACTACGAGCAGTACTTC. Drawing the rest from reference TRBV5-4 and TRBJ2-7, the complete variable domain is ETGVTQSPTHLIKTRGQQVTLRCSSQSGHNTVSWYQQALGQGPQFIFQYYREEENGRGNFPPRFSGLQFPNYSSELNVNALELDDSALYLCASSSGTRGDYEQYFGPGTRLTVT.

This clone was seen only a few times. The CDR3 coding sequence is TGTGCCAGCACCCCTTGGGGGGCGGGAAAACAAGAGACCCAGTACTTC. It codes for CASTPWGAGKQETQYF. The chain carries TRBV27 and TRBJ2-5; either TRBD1 or TRBD2 may supply D (6 bases each). Trimming cost V 7 bases and J 2 bases, with 20 bases left between them. The CDR3 has 16 amino acids. Germline values: CDR1 MNHEY, CDR2 SMNVEV (reference sequence).

This rearrangement joins TRBV7-9 to TRBJ2-7; the match to TRBD1 covers 7 bases. V was clipped by 3 bases and J by 3 bases; unmatched bases: 2. Germline V gene lookup returns CDR1 SEHNR and CDR2 FQNEAQ (reference sequence). The CDR3 spans 13 residues. CDR3 in DNA: TGTGCCAGCAGCTTGTCAGGGGGCTACGAGCAGTACTTC. As protein: CASSLSGGYEQYF. Full variable domain (missing parts from reference TRBV7-9 and TRBJ2-7): DTGVSQNPRHKITKRGQNVTFRCDPISEHNRLYWYRQTLGQGPEFLTYFQNEAQLEKSRLLSDRFSAERPKGSFSTLEIQRTEQGDSAMYLCASSLSGGYEQYFGPGTRLTVT.

The V call is TRBV18, the J call TRBJ1-6; 10 nucleotides align to TRBD1. The CDR3 contains 14 residues. V trimming: 4 bases; J trimming: 8 bases; junction bases outside the gene matches: 2. Germline loops: CDR1 KGHSH, CDR2 LQKENI. The CDR3: CASSRDRGDSPLHF. In DNA, the CDR3 is TGTGCCAGCTCACGGGACAGGGGTGATTCACCCCTCCACTTT.

The V call is TRBV7-2, the J call TRBJ1-2, with 7 bases identical to TRBD1. V shed 5 bases and J 0 bases; nucleotides not matched to a gene: 12. Germline-derived CDR1 and CDR2 are SGHTA and FQGNSA. This CDR3 comprises 17 residues. CDR3 sequence (DNA): TGTGCCAGCAGCCCCTACGCCGGGACAGCCACTAACTATGGCTACACCTTC. This translates into CASSPYAGTATNYGYTF.

The sample holds a few counts of this clone. The V call is TRBV18, the J call TRBJ1-1; D is unresolved. CDR1 and CDR2 from the germline V gene are KGHSH and LQKENI. Trimming pared 4 bases from V and 1 base from J, leaving 7 bases between. This CDR3 has 13 residues. The chain's CDR3 is CASSLTRNTEAFF. CDR3 DNA: TGTGCCAGCTCACTTACAAGGAACACTGAAGCTTTCTTT.

The V call is TRBV7-9, the J call TRBJ1-4; D is ambiguous. The CDR3 spans 14 residues. V was cut by 3 bases and J by 6 bases, with 11 bases left in between. The germline V gene has CDR1 SEHNR and CDR2 FQNEAQ (reference sequence). CDR3 DNA: TGTGCCAGCAGCTTGAGGAGGGAGGATGAAAAACTGTTTTTT. Translation: CASSLRREDEKLFF.

V is TRBV18 and J is TRBJ1-5, with D uncertain. With 1 base removed from V and 6 bases from J, the gap between germline ends came to 13 bases. CDR1 is KGHSH and CDR2 is LQKENI in the germline V gene. The CDR3 is 15 residues long. In DNA, the CDR3 is TGTGCCAGCTCACCACGCGGCAGTTTGAGTCAGCCCCAGCATTTT. Translated: CASSPRGSLSQPQHF.

The J gene is TRBJ1-2, the V gene TRBV9; 8 bases match TRBD1. Trimming at V came to 3 bases and at J to 7 bases, leaving 8 bases not matched to a gene. Per germline, CDR1 SGDLS and CDR2 YYNGEE. The CDR3 length is 14 residues. The chain's CDR3 is CASSGRQGLGGYTF. The CDR3 nucleotides are TGTGCCAGCAGCGGCCGACAGGGGTTGGGTGGCTACACCTTC.

The V and J genes are TRBV27 and TRBJ2-7; TRBD1 matches at 9 bases. The CDR3 consists of 14 residues. Germline V CDR1 and CDR2: MNHEY, SMNVEV (reference sequence). The trim removed 5 bases at V and 9 bases at J, leaving 11 bases unmatched. In DNA, the CDR3 is TGTGCCAGCAGTCCGGACAGGGGCCCTGAGGGGCAGTACTTC. Its protein is CASSPDRGPEGQYF.

A note on this clone: One end of the junction does not line up with germline, which may come from a read error. The chain uses TRBV6-6 and TRBJ1-1; D remains unclear. The CDR3 is made up of 12 amino acids. Germline V lookup: CDR1 MNHNY, CDR2 SVGAGI (reference sequence). DNA of the CDR3: TGTGCCAGCAGCGGTGGGAGCGGCAATCGAAACTTT. Translated, it gives CASSGGSGNRNF.

The rearrangement links TRBV5-1 to TRBJ2-3; TRBD1 agrees at 9 bases. Germline V gives CDR1 SGHRS, CDR2 YFSETQ. The ends lost 4 bases at V and 1 base at J; junction bases unmatched: 4. This CDR3 spans 15 amino acids. Here the CDR3 reads CASSRWTGGTDTQYF. In nucleotides, the CDR3 is TGCGCCAGCAGCCGTTGGACAGGGGGCACAGATACGCAGTATTTT.

In this sample, this clone turned up a few times. The chain joins TRBV5-5 to TRBJ2-7, with D possibly being TRBD2 (5 bases). CDR1 is SGHKS, CDR2 YYEKEE, per germline (reference sequence). The length of the CDR3 is 15 residues. Trimming cost V 1 base and J 6 bases, with 17 bases left between them. CDR3 sequence: CASSLPPVGEGEQYF. CDR3 in DNA: TGTGCCAGCAGCTTGCCCCCAGTGGGTGAGGGCGAGCAGTACTTC.

The J gene is TRBJ1-5, the V gene TRBV4-3, with D perhaps matching TRBD1 (5 bases). Germline lookup yields CDR1 LGHNA and CDR2 YSLEER. Trimming removed 0 bases at V and 4 bases at J, with 13 bases between. The CDR3 is 16 amino acids. In DNA, the CDR3 is TGCGCCAGCAGCCAAGATTTGAGGGGAGGGAATCAGCCCCAGCATTTT. Translation: CASSQDLRGGNQPQHF.

The rearrangement links TRBV18 to TRBJ2-7; possibly TRBD2 for D (5 bases). This CDR3 spans 16 amino acids. V gave up 3 bases and J gave up 3 bases, with 18 bases separating them. Germline CDR1 is KGHSH and CDR2 is LQKENI. CDR3 sequence: CASSPFSVSALYEQYF. CDR3 sequence (DNA): TGTGCCAGCTCACCCTTTAGCGTTTCCGCACTCTACGAGCAGTACTTC. Filled out from reference TRBV18 and TRBJ2-7, the complete variable domain reads NAGVMQNPRHLVRRRGQEARLRCSPMKGHSHVYWYRQLPEEGLKFMVYLQKENIIDESGMPKERFSAEFPKEGPSILRIQQVVRGDSAAYFCASSPFSVSALYEQYFGPGTRLTVT.

CDR3 coding DNA: TGTGCCAGCAGCTTAGGCCAGGACAGCCCATACTATGGCTACACCTTC. Protein sequence: CASSLGQDSPYYGYTF. The V call is TRBV7-9, the J call TRBJ1-2; D might be TRBD1 (6 bases). From germline, CDR1 is SEHNR and CDR2 FQNEAQ (reference sequence). The CDR3 is 16 residues long. V lost 1 base and J lost 3, with 15 bases in between.

This rearrangement joins TRBV7-2 to TRBJ1-2; 7 nucleotides match TRBD1. The germline V gene encodes CDR1 SGHTA and CDR2 FQGNSA. Losses at the gene ends were 5 bases for V and 1 base for J; bases not matched to a gene: 7. This CDR3 comprises 15 residues. DNA of the CDR3: TGTGCCAGCAGCCAAGTGGGGACAGTTAACTATGGCTACACCTTC. This translates into CASSQVGTVNYGYTF.

This rearrangement joins TRBV12-5 to TRBJ1-2, with TRBD1 matching 12 bases. J was trimmed by 8 bases and V by 6 bases; bases with no gene match: 13. Germline V gene data show CDR1 as LGHNT and CDR2 as FRNRAP. CDR3 length: 16 residues. The CDR3 DNA is TGTGCTAGTGGCATCCAACCGGGACAGGGGGCTCGGGGCTACACCTTC. Protein product: CASGIQPGQGARGYTF.

The rearrangement joins TRBV30 to TRBJ1-1; D is possibly TRBD1 (5 bases). The CDR3 runs to 14 residues. CDR1 is GTSNPN, CDR2 SVGIG, per germline (reference sequence). V lost 1 base to trimming and J lost 7 bases, with 16 bases between them. In DNA form, the CDR3 reads TGTGCCTGGAGTGGATGGGGGGAATCGGGTGAAGCTTTCTTT. Translating it yields CAWSGWGESGEAFF.

In its sample, this clone was seen a few times. The chain combines TRBV5-4 with TRBJ2-3; D is unresolved. V dropped 6 bases and J dropped 2 bases, with 13 bases sitting between them. CDR1 is SGHNT, CDR2 YYREEE, per germline (reference sequence). CDR3 size: 14 residues. CDR3 amino acids: CASTSSKNTDTQYF. Here the CDR3 DNA reads TGTGCCAGCACCTCTTCTAAGAACACAGATACGCAGTATTTT.

This chain connects TRBV5-1 to TRBJ2-6; D is tentatively TRBD1 or TRBD2 (5 bases each). The CDR3 totals 15 residues. CDR1 is SGHRS, CDR2 YFSETQ, per germline. V lost 4 bases and J lost 0, with 8 bases in between. CDR3 coding DNA: TGCGCCAGCAGCGGGGACCCCTCTGGGGCCAACGTCCTGACTTTC. Its translation: CASSGDPSGANVLTF.

The rearrangement links TRBV5-1 to TRBJ2-2, with no clear D. The CDR3 has 13 amino acids. In germline, CDR1 is SGHRS, CDR2 YFSETQ. The V gene lost 5 bases and the J gene lost 3 bases, with 8 bases spanning the gap. The CDR3 region is CASRQTDTGELFF. CDR3 bases: TGCGCCAGCAGACAGACGGACACCGGGGAGCTGTTTTTT.

The chain uses TRBV5-1 and TRBJ2-3; tentative D call: TRBD1 (6 bases). The germline V gene has CDR1 SGHRS and CDR2 YFSETQ. V was shortened by 4 bases and J by 7 bases, with 22 bases between the two germline ends. There are 16 residues in the CDR3. The CDR3 reads CASSTPQGTVPYTQYF. CDR3 coding DNA: TGCGCCAGCAGCACACCTCAGGGGACGGTTCCGTATACGCAGTATTTT.

The rearrangement uses TRBV30 and TRBJ2-3; no definite D call. The CDR3 runs 10 residues. V lost 5 bases and J lost 7, with 7 bases in between. Germline CDR1 is GTSNPN and CDR2 is SVGIG (reference sequence). CDR3 protein: CAWGLYTQYF. In DNA form, the CDR3 reads TGTGCCTGGGGTTTGTATACGCAGTATTTT.